A selection of T cell receptor beta chains follows, all from one sample in a study of CD8 T cells in Susac syndrome. TCRdb reprocessed the immunoSEQ multiplex PCR reads with MiXCR, giving one entry per CDR3 protein. This table holds about 140,000 distinct CDR3 sequences, approximately 95% found once. Sequenced sample: CD4+ T cells from PBMCs. The origin of the receptors is a human donor with multiple sclerosis. CDR3s include the opening cysteine and the closing phenylalanine or tryptophan. D genes are given only for firm matches. For some rows the clone size is stated as once, few or many, or as a class when expanded; others skip it.

D: NA
V: TRBV12-3/TRBV12-4
J: TRBJ1-1
size: NA
CDR3: CASTQNTEAFF
DNA: TGTGCCAGCACCCAAAACACTGAAGCTTTCTTT

D: TRBD2
V: TRBV3-1
J: TRBJ2-5
size: NA
CDR3: CASSQEERELGKTQYF
DNA: TGTGCCAGCAGCCAAGAGGAGCGGGAACTGGGGAAGACCCAGTACTTC

D: NA
V: TRBV20-1
J: TRBJ1-1
size: NA
CDR3: CSANPGPRIAEAFF
DNA: TGCAGTGCAAATCCGGGTCCACGAATTGCTGAAGCTTTCTTT

D: NA
V: TRBV2
J: TRBJ2-5
size: NA
CDR3: CASTIRETQYF
DNA: TGTGCCAGCACGATAAGGGAGACCCAGTACTTC

D: NA
V: TRBV30
J: TRBJ1-1
size: NA
CDR3: CAWAYTNTEAFF
DNA: TGTGCCTGGGCATATACGAACACTGAAGCTTTCTTT

D: NA
V: TRBV7-9
J: TRBJ2-1
size: once
CDR3: CASSLERFF
DNA: TGTGCCAGCAGCTTAGAAAGGTTCTTC

D: NA
V: TRBV7-2
J: TRBJ1-5
size: NA
CDR3: CASSLGGARDQPQHF
DNA: TGTGCCAGCAGCTTGGGTGGTGCGCGGGATCAGCCCCAGCATTTT

D: TRBD1
V: TRBV3-1
J: TRBJ1-6
size: NA
CDR3: CASSGQGSSPLHF
DNA: TGTGCCAGCTCCGGACAGGGATCATCACCCCTCCACTTT

D: TRBD2
V: TRBV20-1
J: TRBJ2-7
size: once
CDR3: CSAKSGGGRAIEQYF
DNA: TGCAGTGCTAAAAGTGGTGGCGGGAGGGCCATCGAGCAGTACTTC

D: TRBD1
V: TRBV5-1
J: TRBJ1-1
size: NA
CDR3: CASSEGTGNTEAFF
DNA: TGCGCCAGCAGCGAAGGGACAGGGAACACTGAAGCTTTCTTT

D: NA
V: TRBV10-3
J: TRBJ2-7
size: NA
CDR3: CAISESGEQYF
DNA: TGTGCCATCAGTGAGTCGGGCGAGCAGTACTTC

D: TRBD1
V: TRBV2
J: TRBJ2-5
size: NA
CDR3: CASSDRGRSRIQETQYF
DNA: TGTGCCAGCAGTGACAGGGGGCGATCCCGAATCCAAGAGACCCAGTACTTC

D: TRBD2
V: TRBV4-2
J: TRBJ2-1
size: NA
CDR3: CASSQETSPHEQFF
DNA: TGTGCCAGCAGCCAAGAGACTAGCCCCCATGAGCAGTTCTTC

D: NA
V: TRBV28
J: TRBJ2-5
size: NA
CDR3: CASSLSVLWETQYF
DNA: TGTGCCAGCAGTTTATCGGTCCTTTGGGAGACCCAGTACTTC

D: NA
V: TRBV20-1
J: TRBJ2-4
size: NA
CDR3: CSAHNDIQYF
DNA: TGCAGTGCCCACAATGACATTCAGTACTTC

D: NA
V: TRBV12-3/TRBV12-4
J: TRBJ2-5
size: once
CDR3: CASSFKGSETQYF
DNA: TGTGCCAGCAGTTTTAAAGGGTCGGAGACCCAGTACTTC

D: NA
V: TRBV15
J: TRBJ1-5
size: NA
CDR3: CATSSVVSNQPQHF
DNA: TGTGCCACCAGCAGTGTCGTGAGCAATCAGCCCCAGCATTTT

D: NA
V: TRBV3-1
J: TRBJ2-1
size: NA
CDR3: CASSAPSTLNNEQFF
DNA: TGTGCCAGCAGCGCACCTAGCACCTTGAACAATGAGCAGTTCTTC

D: NA
V: TRBV7-9
J: TRBJ1-1
size: NA
CDR3: CASGGGVGSSEAFF
DNA: TGTGCCAGCGGGGGAGGGGTTGGATCTTCTGAAGCTTTCTTT